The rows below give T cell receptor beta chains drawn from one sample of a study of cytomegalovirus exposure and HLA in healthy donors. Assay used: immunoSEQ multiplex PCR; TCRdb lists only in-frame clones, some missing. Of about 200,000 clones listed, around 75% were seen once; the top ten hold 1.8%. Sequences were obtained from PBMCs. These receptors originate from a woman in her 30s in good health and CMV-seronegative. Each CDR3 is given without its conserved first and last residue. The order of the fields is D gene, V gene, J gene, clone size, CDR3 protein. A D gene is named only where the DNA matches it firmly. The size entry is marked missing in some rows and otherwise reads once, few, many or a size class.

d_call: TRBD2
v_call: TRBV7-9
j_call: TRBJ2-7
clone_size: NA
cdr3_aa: ASSPWTSGDYEQY

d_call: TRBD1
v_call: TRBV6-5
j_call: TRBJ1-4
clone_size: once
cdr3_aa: ATRGTGVEKLF

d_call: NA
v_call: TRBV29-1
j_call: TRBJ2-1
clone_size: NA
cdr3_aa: SVVRSSYNEQF

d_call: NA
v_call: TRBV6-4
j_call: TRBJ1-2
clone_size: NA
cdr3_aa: ASSDPRGLDGYT

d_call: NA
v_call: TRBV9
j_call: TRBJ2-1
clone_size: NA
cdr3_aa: ASSPLFTGSYNEQF

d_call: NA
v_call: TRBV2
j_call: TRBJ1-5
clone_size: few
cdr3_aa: ASSEARGAGQPQH

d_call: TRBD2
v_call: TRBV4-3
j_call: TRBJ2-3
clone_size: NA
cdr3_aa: ASSQGLAGVGTDTQY

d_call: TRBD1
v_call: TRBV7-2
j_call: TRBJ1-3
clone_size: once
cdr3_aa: ASSPQGAGNTIY

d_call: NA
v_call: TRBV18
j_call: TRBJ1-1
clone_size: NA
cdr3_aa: ASSPTLDSWNTEAF

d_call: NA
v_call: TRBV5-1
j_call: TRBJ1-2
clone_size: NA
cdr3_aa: ASSLETGLGYGYT